This T cell receptor beta chain was identified during a study of T cells after yellow fever vaccination. Overall study context: Fractions of limited cellularity were prepared by means of SMART-Seq v4 Ultra Low Input.

Turning to this clonotype: Its specificity is not known.

Germline V gives CDR1 MNHNS, CDR2 SASEGT. The CDR3 has 12 amino acids. The V end was cut by 8 bases, the J end by 4 bases, with 11 bases between. Overall study results and limits: Just a small share of clonotypes turned up in the CD4 compartment as well as the CD8 compartment. The presence of abundant clonotypes contaminating from the bulk population was possible in FACS-sorted repertoires. It was the secondary response that reached its peak faster, day 5 versus 15, but it was weaker.

In TCRdb, the 5' RACE reads were re-called with MiXCR into one record per CDR3 protein. Found here are hundreds of thousands of distinct CDR3 sequences, around 20% of them singletons; the top ten hold over 15%. This sequence originates from a young man who received the YFV17D yellow fever vaccine. The gene calls are TRBV6-1 and TRBJ1-2; D gene unclear. The starting material was PBMCs, obtained before the yellow fever booster vaccination. For the CDR3, the DNA is TGTGCCAGCCAAACCGGGGTCTATGGCTACACCTTC. Its translation: CASQTGVYGYTF.